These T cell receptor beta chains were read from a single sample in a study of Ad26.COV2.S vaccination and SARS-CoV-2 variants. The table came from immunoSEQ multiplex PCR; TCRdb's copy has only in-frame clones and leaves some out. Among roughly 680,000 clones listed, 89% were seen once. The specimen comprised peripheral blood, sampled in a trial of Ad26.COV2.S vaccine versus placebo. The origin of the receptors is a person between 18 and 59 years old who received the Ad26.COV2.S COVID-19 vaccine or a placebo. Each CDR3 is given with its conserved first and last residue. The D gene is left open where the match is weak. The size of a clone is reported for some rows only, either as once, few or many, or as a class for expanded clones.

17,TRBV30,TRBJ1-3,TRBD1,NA,TGTGCCTGGAGTCTGGACAGGGACCCCTCCCCTGGAAACACCATATATTTT,CAWSLDRDPSPGNTIYF
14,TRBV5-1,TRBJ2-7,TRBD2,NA,TGCGCCAGCAGCTTGTCGACTAGCGGGTACGAGCAGTACTTC,CASSLSTSGYEQYF
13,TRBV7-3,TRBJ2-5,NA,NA,TGTGCCAGCAGCGGAGGAGAAGGCGAGACCCAGTACTTC,CASSGGEGETQYF
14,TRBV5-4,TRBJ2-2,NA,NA,TGTGCCAGCAGCTCAACCGAGAGCACCGGGGAGCTGTTTTTT,CASSSTESTGELFF
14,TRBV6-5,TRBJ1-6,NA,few,TGTGCCAGCAGTTTAAGCCCCGAGTGGGGGCCCCTCCACTTT,CASSLSPEWGPLHF
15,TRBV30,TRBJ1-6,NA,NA,TGTGCCTGGAGTGTTATGGGATCCGATAATTCACCCCTCCACTTT,CAWSVMGSDNSPLHF
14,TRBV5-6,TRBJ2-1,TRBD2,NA,TGTGCCAGCAGCTTGGTTAGCGGGTACAATGAGCAGTTCTTC,CASSLVSGYNEQFF
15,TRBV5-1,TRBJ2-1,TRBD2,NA,TGCGCCAGCAACTTTGGGACTAGCGGATACAATGAGCAGTTCTTC,CASNFGTSGYNEQFF
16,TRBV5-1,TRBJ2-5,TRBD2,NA,TGCGCCAGCAGCTTTATCGGTGGGAGGGAACAAGAGACCCAGTACTTC,CASSFIGGREQETQYF
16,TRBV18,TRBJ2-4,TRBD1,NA,TGTGCCAGCTCAGTACCCGGGACAGGGGCCAAAAACATTCAGTACTTC,CASSVPGTGAKNIQYF
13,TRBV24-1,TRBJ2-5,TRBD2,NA,TGTGCCACGGCGGGAGGGGAAGGGGAGACCCAGTACTTC,CATAGGEGETQYF
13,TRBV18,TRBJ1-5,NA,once,TGTGCCAGCTCACCACAGGAGAATCAGCCCCAGCATTTT,CASSPQENQPQHF
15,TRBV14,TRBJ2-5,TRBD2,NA,TGTGCCAGCAGCTACTCCACTAGCGGGAGGGAGACCCAGTACTTC,CASSYSTSGRETQYF
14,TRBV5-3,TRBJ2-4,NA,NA,TGTGCCAGAAGCCTTTACAGGGACGGAAACATTCAGTACTTC,CARSLYRDGNIQYF
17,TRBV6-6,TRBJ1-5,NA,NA,TGTGCCAGCAGTCGCTCGGGGGGAGGGTATAGCAATCAGCCCCAGCATTTT,CASSRSGGGYSNQPQHF
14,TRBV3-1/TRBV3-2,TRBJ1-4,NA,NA,TGTGCCAGCAGCCACACAGCAACTAATGAAAAACTGTTTTTT,CASSHTATNEKLFF
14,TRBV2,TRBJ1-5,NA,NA,TGTGCCAGCAGTCCCCAAGCGGCCTATCAGCCCCAGCATTTT,CASSPQAAYQPQHF
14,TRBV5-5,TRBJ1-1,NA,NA,TGTGCCAGCACCTCGACGGGACTGAACACTGAAGCTTTCTTT,CASTSTGLNTEAFF
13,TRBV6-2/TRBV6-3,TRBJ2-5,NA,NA,TGTGCCAGCAGTACGACAGGTCAAGAGACCCAGTACTTC,CASSTTGQETQYF
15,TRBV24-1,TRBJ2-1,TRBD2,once,TGTGCCACCGGGAGTGGAGCGGGAGGATACAATGAGCAGTTCTTC,CATGSGAGGYNEQFF
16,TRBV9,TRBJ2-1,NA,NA,TGTGCCAGCAGCGTAGCTATTGTGAGCAGCTACAATGAGCAGTTCTTC,CASSVAIVSSYNEQFF
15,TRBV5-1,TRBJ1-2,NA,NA,TGCGCCAGCAGCTTTTCGGGGGCGGCTAACTATGGCTACACCTTC,CASSFSGAANYGYTF
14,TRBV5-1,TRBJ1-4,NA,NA,TGCGCCAGCAGCTCGGACGGATTTAATGAAAAACTGTTTTTT,CASSSDGFNEKLFF
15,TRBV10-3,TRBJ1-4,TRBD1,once,TGTGCCATCAGTGGGAAGACAGGGGGCGATGAAAAACTGTTTTTT,CAISGKTGGDEKLFF
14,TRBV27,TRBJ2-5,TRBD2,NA,TGTGCCAGCAGACTAGCGGGAGCCGGGGAGACCCAGTACTTC,CASRLAGAGETQYF
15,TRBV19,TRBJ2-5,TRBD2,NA,TGTGCCAGTAGTTTGGCTAGCGGGAACCAAGAGACCCAGTACTTC,CASSLASGNQETQYF
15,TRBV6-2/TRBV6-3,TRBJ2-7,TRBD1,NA,TGTGCCAGCAGTTACTGGGACAGGGAACTCTACGAGCAGTACTTC,CASSYWDRELYEQYF
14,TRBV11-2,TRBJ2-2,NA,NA,TGTGCCAGCAGCTTTCGAGGGGTTGGAGGGGAGCTGTTTTTT,CASSFRGVGGELFF
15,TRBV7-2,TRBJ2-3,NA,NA,TGTGCCAGCAGCTTAGGTGACTTGAGCACAGATACGCAGTATTTT,CASSLGDLSTDTQYF
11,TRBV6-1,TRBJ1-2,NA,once,TGTGCCAGCAGTGAGGCAGGGGGCTACACCTTC,CASSEAGGYTF